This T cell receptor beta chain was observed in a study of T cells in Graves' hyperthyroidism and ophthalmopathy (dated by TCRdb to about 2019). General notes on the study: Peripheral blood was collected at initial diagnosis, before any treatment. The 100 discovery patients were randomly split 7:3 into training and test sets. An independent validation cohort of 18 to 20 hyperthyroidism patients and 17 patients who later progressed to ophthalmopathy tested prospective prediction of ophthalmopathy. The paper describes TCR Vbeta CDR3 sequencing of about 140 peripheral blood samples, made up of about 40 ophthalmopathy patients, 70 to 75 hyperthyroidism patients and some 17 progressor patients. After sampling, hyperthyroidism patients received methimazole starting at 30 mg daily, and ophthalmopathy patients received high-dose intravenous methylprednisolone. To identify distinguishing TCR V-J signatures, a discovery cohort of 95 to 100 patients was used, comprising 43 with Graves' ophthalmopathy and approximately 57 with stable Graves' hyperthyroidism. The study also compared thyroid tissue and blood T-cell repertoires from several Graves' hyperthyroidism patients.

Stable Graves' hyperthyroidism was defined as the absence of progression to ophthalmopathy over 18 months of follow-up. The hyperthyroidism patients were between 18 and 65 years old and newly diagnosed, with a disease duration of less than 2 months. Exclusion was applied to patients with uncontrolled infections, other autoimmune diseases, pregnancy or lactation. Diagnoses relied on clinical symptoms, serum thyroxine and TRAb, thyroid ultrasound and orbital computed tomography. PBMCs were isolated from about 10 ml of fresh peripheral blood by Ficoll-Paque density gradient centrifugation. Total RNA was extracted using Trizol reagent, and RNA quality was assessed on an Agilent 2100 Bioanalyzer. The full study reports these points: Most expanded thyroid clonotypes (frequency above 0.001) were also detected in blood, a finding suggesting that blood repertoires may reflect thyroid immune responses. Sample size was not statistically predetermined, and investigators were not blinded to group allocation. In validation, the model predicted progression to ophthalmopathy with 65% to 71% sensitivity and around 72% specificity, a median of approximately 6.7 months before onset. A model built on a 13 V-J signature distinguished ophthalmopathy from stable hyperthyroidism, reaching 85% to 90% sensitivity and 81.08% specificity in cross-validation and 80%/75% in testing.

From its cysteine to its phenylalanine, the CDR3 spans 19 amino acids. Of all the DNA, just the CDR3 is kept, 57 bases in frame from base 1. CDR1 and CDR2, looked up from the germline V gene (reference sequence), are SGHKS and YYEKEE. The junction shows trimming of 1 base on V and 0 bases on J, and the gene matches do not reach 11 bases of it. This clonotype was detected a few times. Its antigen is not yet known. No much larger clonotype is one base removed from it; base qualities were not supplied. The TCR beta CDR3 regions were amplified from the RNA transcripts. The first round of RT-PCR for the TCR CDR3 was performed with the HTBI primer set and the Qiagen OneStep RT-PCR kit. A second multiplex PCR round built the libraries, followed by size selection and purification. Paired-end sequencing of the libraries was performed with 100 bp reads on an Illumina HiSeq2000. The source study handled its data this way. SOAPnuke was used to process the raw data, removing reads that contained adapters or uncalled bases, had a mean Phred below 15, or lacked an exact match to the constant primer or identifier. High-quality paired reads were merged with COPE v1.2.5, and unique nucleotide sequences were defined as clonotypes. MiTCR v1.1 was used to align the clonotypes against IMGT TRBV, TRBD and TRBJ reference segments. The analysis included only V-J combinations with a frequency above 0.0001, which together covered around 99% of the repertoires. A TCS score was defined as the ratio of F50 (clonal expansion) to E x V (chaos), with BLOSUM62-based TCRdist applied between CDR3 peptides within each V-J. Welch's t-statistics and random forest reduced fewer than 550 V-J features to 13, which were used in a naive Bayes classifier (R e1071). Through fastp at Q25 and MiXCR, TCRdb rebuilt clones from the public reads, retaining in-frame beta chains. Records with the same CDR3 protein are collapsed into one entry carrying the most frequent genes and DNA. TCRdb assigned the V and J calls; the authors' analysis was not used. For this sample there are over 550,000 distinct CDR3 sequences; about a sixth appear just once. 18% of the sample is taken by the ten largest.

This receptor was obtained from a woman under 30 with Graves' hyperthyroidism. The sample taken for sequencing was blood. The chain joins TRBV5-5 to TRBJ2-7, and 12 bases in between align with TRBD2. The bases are TGTGCCAGCAGCTTGCGTGGACTAGCGGGGCTAACGAGCTCCTACGAGCAGTACTTC. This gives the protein CASSLRGLAGLTSSYEQYF.